A single sample gave rise to the 26 T cell receptor beta chains below, sequenced in a study of T-cell reconstitution after alpha-beta-depleted transplantation in children. TCRbeta library construction was performed incorporating unique molecular identifiers. TCRdb ran MiXCR on the PCR reads and lists one entry per CDR3 protein. The profile shows almost 250,000 distinct CDR3 sequences, about 25% of them singletons. Sample: PBMCs, taken before TCRalphabeta/CD19-depleted stem cell transplant. The source of these receptors is a girl aged 2 to 9 with Fanconi anemia, due to receive a stem cell transplant.

The chain links TRBV2 to TRBJ2-1; 9 bases align to TRBD2. After removal of 7 bases from V and 8 bases from J, the junction contained 9 bases not matched to a gene. Per germline, CDR1 SNHLY and CDR2 FYNNEI. This CDR3 comprises 14 residues. The CDR3 protein is CASMPLAGLDEQFF. CDR3 DNA: TGTGCCAGCATGCCCCTAGCGGGATTGGATGAGCAGTTCTTC.

V gene TRBV2 combines with J gene TRBJ2-7; D remains ambiguous. CDR1 SNHLY and CDR2 FYNNEI come from the germline V gene. Trimming took 6 bases from V and 0 from J, leaving 15 bases between them. The CDR3 is made up of 15 amino acids. The CDR3 region has the DNA TGTGCCAGCAGCTCTCCGGGCTCCAGCTCCTACGAGCAGTACTTC. This encodes CASSSPGSSSYEQYF. The full variable domain, with the rest looked up from reference TRBV2 and TRBJ2-7, is EPEVTQTPSHQVTQMGQEVILRCVPISNHLYFYWYRQILGQKVEFLVSFYNNEISEKSEIFDDQFSVERPDGSNFTLKIRSTKLEDSAMYFCASSSPGSSSYEQYFGPGTRLTVT.

V and J are TRBV11-1 and TRBJ2-7; 14 nucleotides agree with TRBD2. This CDR3 is 18 amino acids long. J was trimmed by 3 bases and V by 5 bases; bases with no gene match: 12. Per germline, CDR1 SGHAT and CDR2 FQDESV (reference sequence). CDR3 coding DNA: TGTGCCAGCAGCACGGGACAGGGACTAGCGGGGGCCTTCTACGAGCAGTACTTC. Its translation is CASSTGQGLAGAFYEQYF.

The V and J genes are TRBV29-1 and TRBJ2-1; 8 bases line up with TRBD2. The CDR3 is 13 residues long. J gave up 4 bases and V 6 bases, and 5 bases lay outside the gene matches. Germline assignment: CDR1 SQVTM and CDR2 ANQGSEA. Here the CDR3 reads CSVDSGNYNEQFF. In DNA form, the CDR3 reads TGCAGCGTAGATAGCGGGAATTACAATGAGCAGTTCTTC.

The chain is built from TRBV7-9 and TRBJ2-7; TRBD2 matches at 14 bases. The CDR3 totals 15 residues. V was clipped by 2 bases and J by 6 bases; unmatched bases: 3. CDR1 and CDR2 from the germline V gene are SEHNR and FQNEAQ (reference sequence). CDR3 in amino acids: CASSLTGLAGGEQYF. CDR3 coding DNA: TGTGCCAGCAGCTTAACCGGACTAGCGGGAGGCGAGCAGTACTTC.

There are many counts of this clonotype. CDR3 DNA: TGTGCCAGCAGTCTCATCGACGGCACCACAGATACGCAGTATTTT. Translation: CASSLIDGTTDTQYF. J is TRBJ2-3 and V is TRBV28; D is uncertain. The CDR3 has 15 amino acids. Trimming removed 5 bases at V and 2 bases at J, with 14 bases between. Germline CDR1 MDHEN, CDR2 SYDVKM.

This chain connects TRBV5-5 to TRBJ2-7, with D tentatively TRBD1 (5 bases). The CDR3 spans 12 residues. Per the germline V gene, CDR1 is SGHKS and CDR2 is YYEKEE (reference sequence). With 0 bases removed from V and 4 bases from J, the gap between germline ends came to 5 bases. The CDR3 region has the DNA TGTGCCAGCAGCTTGGGACAGTACGAGCAGTACTTC. It specifies CASSLGQYEQYF.

The table lists this clonotype with many counts. The chain links TRBV4-2 to TRBJ2-1; 12 bases are shared with TRBD2. CDR3 length: 14 amino acids. After removal of 1 base from V and 9 bases from J, the junction contained 1 base not matched to a gene. Per the germline V gene, CDR1 is LGHNA and CDR2 is YNFKEQ. The CDR3 is CASSQASGRGEQFF. The CDR3 DNA reads TGTGCCAGCAGCCAAGCTAGCGGGAGGGGTGAGCAGTTCTTC.

This clonotype was found many times. This chain connects TRBV20-1 to TRBJ2-7; TRBD2 aligns across 7 bases. The CDR3 is 14 amino acids. V lost 3 bases and J lost 3; bases outside the gene matches: 8. Germline CDR1 and CDR2: DFQATT and SNEGSKA (reference sequence). In nucleotides, the CDR3 is TGCAGTGCTAGGGCATCTAGCGGAGGCTACGAGCAGTACTTC. Translation gives CSARASSGGYEQYF.

The sample holds a few counts of this clonotype. This chain connects TRBV20-1 to TRBJ2-1; D tentatively reads TRBD1 or TRBD2 (5 bases each). From germline, CDR1 is DFQATT and CDR2 SNEGSKA (reference sequence). Trimming shortened V by 3 bases and J by 7 bases, and 13 bases separated the two germline ends. The CDR3 consists of 13 residues. The CDR3 coding sequence is TGCAGTGCTAGCGGGACCCTTCCTAATGAGCAGTTCTTC. It translates to CSASGTLPNEQFF.

This clonotype was seen a few times. The chain carries TRBV20-1 and TRBJ2-1; D might be TRBD1 or TRBD2, each matching 5 bases. CDR1 is DFQATT and CDR2 is SNEGSKA in the germline V gene (reference sequence). CDR3 length: 15 amino acids. V lost 5 bases and J 5 bases, leaving 19 bases between the germline ends. The CDR3 DNA reads TGCAGTGCTTATGAGGGGTACGGTATTGACAATGAGCAGTTCTTC. Translating it yields CSAYEGYGIDNEQFF.

V usage is TRBV6-5 and J usage is TRBJ1-5, with 10 bases aligning to TRBD1. Trimming removed 4 bases from V and 7 bases from J; junction bases left unmatched: 7. Germline V gene lookup returns CDR1 MNHEY and CDR2 SVGAGI. The CDR3 runs 15 residues. CDR3 amino acids: CASSWGQGNWQPQHF. CDR3 DNA sequence: TGTGCCAGCAGTTGGGGACAGGGGAATTGGCAGCCCCAGCATTTT.

There are many counts of this clonotype. V usage is TRBV12-3 or TRBV12-4 and J usage is TRBJ2-2; 10 bases are shared with TRBD1. V lost 5 bases, J lost 5 bases, and 5 bases stayed unmatched. CDR3 length: 15 amino acids. The CDR3 loop reads CASSGDRGGTGELFF. The CDR3 region has the DNA TGTGCCAGCAGTGGGGACAGGGGAGGAACCGGGGAGCTGTTTTTT.

The chain uses TRBV20-1 and TRBJ2-5; 7 nucleotides match TRBD2. Germline assignment: CDR1 DFQATT and CDR2 SNEGSKA (reference sequence). The CDR3 totals 13 residues. Trimming took 3 bases from V and 5 from J; bases not matched to a gene: 6. CDR3 in amino acids: CSASPAGRETQYF. CDR3 DNA: TGCAGTGCTAGCCCAGCGGGAAGGGAGACCCAGTACTTC.

The rearrangement uses TRBV7-9 and TRBJ2-7; D is unclear. The germline V gene has CDR1 SEHNR and CDR2 FQNEAQ (reference sequence). The length of the CDR3 is 14 residues. Trimming took 2 bases from V and 1 from J, leaving 9 bases between them. CDR3 nucleotides: TGTGCCAGCAGCTTATTTCGCACTTCCTACGAGCAGTACTTC. Protein product: CASSLFRTSYEQYF. Supplemented by reference TRBV7-9 and TRBJ2-7, the full variable domain reads DTGVSQNPRHKITKRGQNVTFRCDPISEHNRLYWYRQTLGQGPEFLTYFQNEAQLEKSRLLSDRFSAERPKGSFSTLEIQRTEQGDSAMYLCASSLFRTSYEQYFGPGTRLTVT.

This clonotype was found a few times. CDR3 sequence reads: CASRLIGLAGVREQFF. In DNA, the CDR3 is TGTGCCAGCAGATTAATTGGACTAGCGGGGGTTCGCGAGCAGTTCTTC. The chain has TRBV7-2 and TRBJ2-1; TRBD2 matches at 13 bases. Germline-derived CDR1 and CDR2 are SGHTA and FQGNSA. The CDR3 totals 16 residues. J lost 10 bases, V lost 6 bases, and 12 bases had no gene match.

The CDR3 DNA is TGTGCCAGCAGCTCCCTGGGACTAGCTACGGCTGTCGAGACCCAGTACTTC. This translates into CASSSLGLATAVETQYF. The rearrangement uses TRBV7-6 and TRBJ2-5, with 9 bases identical to TRBD2. V trimming: 4 bases; J trimming: 5 bases; junction bases outside the gene matches: 14. Germline CDR1 is SGHVS and CDR2 is FNYEAQ. The CDR3 is made up of 17 amino acids.

This clonotype was counted at least ten times. The rearrangement joins TRBV29-1 to TRBJ2-5; 7 nucleotides line up with TRBD2. CDR3 length: 13 amino acids. V dropped 4 bases and J dropped 2; count of bases not matched to a gene: 4. Germline CDR1 and CDR2: SQVTM and ANQGSEA. The CDR3 sequence: CSVGLAVQETQYF. For the CDR3, the DNA is TGCAGCGTTGGGCTAGCGGTACAAGAGACCCAGTACTTC.

Only a few counts were recorded for this clonotype. The V gene is TRBV6-1, the J gene TRBJ2-7; 11 bases line up with TRBD2. V shed 7 bases and J 1 base; nucleotides not matched to a gene: 9. The CDR3 length is 16 residues. From germline, CDR1 is MNHNS and CDR2 SASEGT. The CDR3 DNA reads as TGTGCCAGCACAGTCCACGGGACTAGCGGATCCTACGAGCAGTACTTC. Encoded protein: CASTVHGTSGSYEQYF.

The chain is built from TRBV20-1 and TRBJ2-5, with TRBD2 as a possible D gene (5 bases). The CDR3 contains 12 residues. Germline CDR1 and CDR2: DFQATT and SNEGSKA (reference sequence). V gave up 2 bases and J gave up 4 bases, with 8 bases separating them. This chain's CDR3 is CSARLASETQYF. The CDR3 nucleotides read TGCAGTGCTAGACTAGCATCAGAGACCCAGTACTTC.

This clonotype was found many times. One junction end disagrees with the germline gene, perhaps due to a read error. Here the CDR3 reads CSARDQLGAPGF. The DNA of the CDR3 is TGCAGTGCTAGAGATCAGTTGGGGGCACCAGGCTTC. The chain has TRBV20-1 and TRBJ2-5, with D possibly matching TRBD1 (6 bases). The CDR3 spans 12 residues. Germline loops: CDR1 DFQATT, CDR2 SNEGSKA (reference sequence).

This clonotype has a handful of counts. The genes are TRBV11-2 and TRBJ1-5; 10 nucleotides match TRBD1. Trimming took 1 base from V and 2 from J; bases not matched to a gene: 14. Germline CDR1 is SGHAT and CDR2 is FQNNGV. This CDR3 is 20 amino acids long. CDR3 region: CASSLVPGTGDGHRNQPQHF. The DNA of the CDR3 is TGTGCCAGCAGCTTAGTCCCCGGGACAGGGGATGGCCATCGCAATCAGCCCCAGCATTTT.

V gene TRBV10-3 combines with J gene TRBJ2-5; D possibly corresponds to TRBD2 (6 bases). Trimming shortened V by 2 bases and J by 4 bases, and 17 bases separated the two germline ends. The CDR3 runs 16 residues. The germline V gene has CDR1 ENHRY and CDR2 SYGVKD. In nucleotides, the CDR3 is TGTGCCATCAGTGAGCAGTCAGGGCGGGAAGGAGAGACCCAGTACTTC. This codes for CAISEQSGREGETQYF.

This chain connects TRBV20-1 to TRBJ2-1; D ambiguous. The germline gives CDR1 DFQATT, CDR2 SNEGSKA (reference sequence). V gave up 3 bases and J gave up 5 bases, with 14 bases separating them. The CDR3 runs to 14 residues. CDR3 residues: CSASRTSAHNEQFF. The CDR3 DNA sequence: TGCAGTGCTAGCAGGACCAGCGCCCACAATGAGCAGTTCTTC.

This clonotype was found many times. The gene calls are TRBV12-3 or TRBV12-4 and TRBJ2-7; D possibly corresponds to TRBD1 (6 bases). This CDR3 spans 13 amino acids. V lost 5 bases and J lost 2, with 10 bases in between. The CDR3 protein is CASSIGTTYEQYF. CDR3 sequence (DNA): TGTGCCAGCAGTATCGGGACAACCTACGAGCAGTACTTC.

This clonotype was counted ten times or more. CDR3 sequence reads: CAISESTYDRSQYF. In DNA, the CDR3 is TGTGCCATCAGTGAGTCGACTTACGACAGGTCGCAGTACTTC. This sequence joins TRBV10-3 and TRBJ2-7, with D tentatively TRBD1 (6 bases). The CDR3 is 14 residues long. The germline CDR1 and CDR2 sequences are ENHRY and SYGVKD. Deletions cut 0 bases from V and 9 bases from J, with 15 bases between.